Here is one T cell receptor beta chain with its context. Here immunoSEQ multiplex PCR was the method, and the copy in TCRdb shows in-frame clones only, minus some. The table lists roughly 160,000 clones, 82% of them singletons. The data originate from a study of blood T cell repertoires in COVID-19. This CDR3 region has 17 residues. Germline V gene data show CDR1 as LNHDA and CDR2 as SQIVND (reference sequence). After removal of 5 bases from V and 7 bases from J, the junction contained 8 bases not matched to a gene. This clonotype was obtained from a woman aged 80 or over with active or convalescent COVID-19. The chain carries TRBV19 and TRBJ2-1; 16 positions match TRBD2. The specimen was peripheral blood. CDR3 sequence reads: CASSGGTSGRAGNEQFF. The CDR3 DNA follows: TGTGCCAGTAGTGGCGGGACTAGCGGGAGGGCCGGGAATGAGCAGTTCTTC.